This TCR beta chain was sequenced for a study of shared clonotypes between healthy human individuals. For the study at large: Ranging from 18 to 49 in age, donors were a couple of women and a few men. Each donor had three CD4 naive, three CD4 memory, two CD8 naive and one CD8 memory plate.

From germline, CDR1 is MNHEY and CDR2 SMNVEV (reference sequence). This CDR3 is built from 14 residues. V trimming: 5 bases; J trimming: 4 bases; junction bases outside the gene matches: 4. Using immunoSEQ multiplex PCR, the repertoire was profiled, and TCRdb retains in-frame clones only, with some absent. The table lists roughly 2.1 million clones, 90% to 95% of them singletons. CD45RO-negative cells were positively selected for CCR7, leaving out terminally differentiated effector memory CD45RA+ cells. The sequencing sample was made of naive CD8+ T cells from PBMCs. The clonotype originates from a man between 18 and 29 years old in good health. Some clones in this sample may be carry-over from other donors' samples. The genes are TRBV27 and TRBJ2-7; 11 bases are shared with TRBD1. The CDR3 loop reads CASSTGTGGYEQYF. CDR3 DNA: TGTGCCAGCAGTACCGGGACAGGGGGTTACGAGCAGTACTTC.